Sequencing of this T cell receptor beta chain was carried out in a study of T cells in Graves' hyperthyroidism and ophthalmopathy. Study in general: Peripheral blood was secured at the point of initial diagnosis, before any treatment.

Looked up from germline, CDR1 is SGHNT and CDR2 is YYREEE (reference sequence). This CDR3 is 15 amino acids long. With 4 bases clipped from V and 4 bases from J, the junction kept 4 bases outside the gene matches. Amplification targeted TCR beta CDR3 regions from RNA transcripts. TCR CDR3 underwent first-round RT-PCR with the HTBI primer set. TCRdb processed the multiplex PCR reads anew with MiXCR; each CDR3 protein has one entry. This table has some 360,000 distinct CDR3 sequences, more than 11% appearing once. This clonotype was observed a handful of times. The source of this sequence is a woman aged 55-69 years with Graves' hyperthyroidism. The V call is TRBV5-4, the J call TRBJ2-3, with TRBD2 matching over 12 bases. The sample consisted of blood. CDR3 DNA sequence: TGTGCCAGCAGCCGACTAGCGGGAGAGTCAGATACGCAGTATTTT. Encoded protein: CASSRLAGESDTQYF.